This TCR beta chain was observed in a study of T cell repertoires in cytomegalovirus infection. TCRdb re-called the reads with MiXCR, one entry per CDR3 protein. The sample has 150,000 to 200,000 distinct CDR3 sequences; around 20% are singletons. After removal of 5 bases from V and 7 bases from J, the junction contained 8 bases not matched to a gene. CDR3 length: 13 amino acids. The germline gives CDR1 WNHNN, CDR2 SYGVQD (reference sequence). This clonotype originated in a human donor in good health (CMV status not recorded). Some clones in this sample may be carry-over from other donors' samples. The chain has TRBV10-1 and TRBJ2-7, with 7 bases that match TRBD2. Specimen: PBMCs. The CDR3 here is CASSWLAAGEQYF. CDR3 DNA: TGCGCCAGCAGTTGGCTCGCAGCGGGGGAGCAGTACTTC.